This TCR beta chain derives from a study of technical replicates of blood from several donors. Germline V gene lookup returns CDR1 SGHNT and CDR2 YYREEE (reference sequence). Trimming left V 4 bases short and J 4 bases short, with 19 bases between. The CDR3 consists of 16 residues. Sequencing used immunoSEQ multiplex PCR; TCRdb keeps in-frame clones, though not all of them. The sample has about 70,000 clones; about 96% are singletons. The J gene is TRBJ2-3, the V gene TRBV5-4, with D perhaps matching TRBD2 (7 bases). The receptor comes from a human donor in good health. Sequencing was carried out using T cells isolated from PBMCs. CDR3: CASSPNTGGRADTQYF. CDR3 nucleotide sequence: TGTGCCAGCAGCCCCAATACGGGGGGCCGCGCAGATACGCAGTATTTT. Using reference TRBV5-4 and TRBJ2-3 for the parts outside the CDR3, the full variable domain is ETGVTQSPTHLIKTRGQQVTLRCSSQSGHNTVSWYQQALGQGPQFIFQYYREEENGRGNFPPRFSGLQFPNYSSELNVNALELDDSALYLCASSPNTGGRADTQYFGPGTRLTVL.